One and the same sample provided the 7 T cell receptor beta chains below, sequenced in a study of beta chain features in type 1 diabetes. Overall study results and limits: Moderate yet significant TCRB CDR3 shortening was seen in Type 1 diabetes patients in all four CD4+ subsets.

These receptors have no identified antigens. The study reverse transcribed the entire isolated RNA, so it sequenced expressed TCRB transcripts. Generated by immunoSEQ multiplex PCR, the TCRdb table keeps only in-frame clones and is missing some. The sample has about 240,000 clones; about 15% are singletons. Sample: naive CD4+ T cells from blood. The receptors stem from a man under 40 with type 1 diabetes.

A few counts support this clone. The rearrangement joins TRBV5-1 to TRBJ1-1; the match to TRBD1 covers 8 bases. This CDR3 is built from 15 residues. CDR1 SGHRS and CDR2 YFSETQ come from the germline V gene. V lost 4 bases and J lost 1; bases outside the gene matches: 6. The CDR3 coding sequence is TGCGCCAGCAGCCCGGACGGACAGGGGAACACTGAAGCTTTCTTT. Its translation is CASSPDGQGNTEAFF.

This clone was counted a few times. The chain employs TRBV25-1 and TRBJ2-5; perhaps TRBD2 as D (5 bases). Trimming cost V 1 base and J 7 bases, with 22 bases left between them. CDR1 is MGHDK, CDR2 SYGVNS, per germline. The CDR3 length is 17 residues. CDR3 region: CASSESGKLAESGTQYF. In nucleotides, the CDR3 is TGTGCCAGCAGTGAATCCGGCAAGCTAGCAGAGTCGGGGACCCAGTACTTC. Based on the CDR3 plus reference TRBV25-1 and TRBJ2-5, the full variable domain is EADIYQTPRYLVIGTGKKITLECSQTMGHDKMYWYQQDPGMELHLIHYSYGVNSTEKGDLSSESTVSRIRTEHFPLTLESARPSHTSQYLCASSESGKLAESGTQYFGPGTRLLVL.

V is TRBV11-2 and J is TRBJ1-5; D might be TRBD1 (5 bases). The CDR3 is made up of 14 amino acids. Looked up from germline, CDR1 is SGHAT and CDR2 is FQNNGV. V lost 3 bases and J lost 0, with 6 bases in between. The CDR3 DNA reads TGTGCCAGCAGCTTGACAGATAGCAATCAGCCCCAGCATTTT. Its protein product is CASSLTDSNQPQHF.

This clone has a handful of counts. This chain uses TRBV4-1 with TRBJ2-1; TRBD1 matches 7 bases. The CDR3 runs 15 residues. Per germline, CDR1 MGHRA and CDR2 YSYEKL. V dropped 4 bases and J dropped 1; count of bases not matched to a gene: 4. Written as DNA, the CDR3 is TGCGCCAGCAGCCTCCCAGGGGGTTCCTACAATGAGCAGTTCTTC. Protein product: CASSLPGGSYNEQFF.

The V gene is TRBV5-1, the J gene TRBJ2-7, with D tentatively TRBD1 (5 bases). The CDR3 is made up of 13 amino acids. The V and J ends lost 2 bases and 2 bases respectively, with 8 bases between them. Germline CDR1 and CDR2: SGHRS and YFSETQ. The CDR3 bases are TGCGCCAGCAGCTTCGACAGAGCCTACGAGCAGTACTTC. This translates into CASSFDRAYEQYF.

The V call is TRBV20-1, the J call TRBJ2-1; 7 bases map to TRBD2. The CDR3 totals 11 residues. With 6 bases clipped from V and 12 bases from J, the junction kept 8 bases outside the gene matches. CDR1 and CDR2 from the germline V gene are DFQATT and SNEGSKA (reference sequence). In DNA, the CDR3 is TGCAGTGCGGCAGGCGGGGAGGGGCAGTTCTTC. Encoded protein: CSAAGGEGQFF.

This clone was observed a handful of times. The CDR3 loop reads CASSLGTGGSKNIQYF. CDR3 bases: TGTGCCAGCAGCTTGGGAACAGGGGGCTCCAAAAACATTCAGTACTTC. This chain connects TRBV5-6 to TRBJ2-4; 9 bases match TRBD1. The CDR3 has 16 amino acids. CDR1 and CDR2 from the germline V gene are SGHDT and YYEEEE. Losses at the gene ends were 0 bases for V and 2 bases for J; bases not matched to a gene: 3.